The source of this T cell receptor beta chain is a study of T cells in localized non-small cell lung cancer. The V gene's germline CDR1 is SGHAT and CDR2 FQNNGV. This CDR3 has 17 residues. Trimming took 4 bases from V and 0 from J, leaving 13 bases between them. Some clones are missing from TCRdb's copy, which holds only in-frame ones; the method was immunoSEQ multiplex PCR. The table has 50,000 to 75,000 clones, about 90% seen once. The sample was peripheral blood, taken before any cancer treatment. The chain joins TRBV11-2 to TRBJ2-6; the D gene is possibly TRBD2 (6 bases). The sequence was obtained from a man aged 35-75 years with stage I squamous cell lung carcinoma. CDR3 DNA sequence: TGTGCCAGCAGCTCCATCTACGGGAGCTCTGGGGCCAACGTCCTGACTTTC. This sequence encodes CASSSIYGSSGANVLTF.